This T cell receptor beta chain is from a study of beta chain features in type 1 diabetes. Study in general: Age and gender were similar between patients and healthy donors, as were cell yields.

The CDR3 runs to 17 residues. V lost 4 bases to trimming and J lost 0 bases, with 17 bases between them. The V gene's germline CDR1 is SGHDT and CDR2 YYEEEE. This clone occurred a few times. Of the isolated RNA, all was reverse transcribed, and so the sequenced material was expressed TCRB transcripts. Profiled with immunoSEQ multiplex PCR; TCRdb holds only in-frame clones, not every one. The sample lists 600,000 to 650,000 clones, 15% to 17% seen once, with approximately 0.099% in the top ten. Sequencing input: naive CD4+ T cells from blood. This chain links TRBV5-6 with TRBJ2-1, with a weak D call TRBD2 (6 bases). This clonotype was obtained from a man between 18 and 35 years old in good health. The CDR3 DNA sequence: TGTGCCAGCAGCCTGTTCGTGGGAGGCGTCTCCTACAATGAGCAGTTCTTC. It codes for CASSLFVGGVSYNEQFF.